This T cell receptor (beta chain) stems from a study of cytomegalovirus exposure and HLA in healthy donors. The CDR3 is 15 residues long. The junction had 4 bases not matched to a gene; V was cut back by 3 bases and J by 1 base. Germline V CDR1 and CDR2: SGHTS, YDEGEE. Findings and limits, study-wide: In the 120 or so validation repertoires, about 94% of cluster scores exceeded 0, per a later analysis. Researchers counted roughly 150 TCR beta chains as cytomegalovirus-associated.

In the case of this clone: Its specificity is not known.

Clones were read by immunoSEQ multiplex PCR, and TCRdb kept only the in-frame ones, dropping some. This sample has over 100,000 clones; approximately 94% occur once, and the top ten carry 0.7% to 0.9%. The receptor was isolated from a woman between 18 and 30 years old in good health and CMV-seronegative. The sequencing sample was made of PBMCs. The chain has TRBV5-8 and TRBJ1-2; 9 bases map to TRBD1. The CDR3 loop is CASSSRDRVNYGYTF. The CDR3 DNA reads as TGTGCCAGCAGCTCACGGGACAGGGTTAACTATGGCTACACCTTC.